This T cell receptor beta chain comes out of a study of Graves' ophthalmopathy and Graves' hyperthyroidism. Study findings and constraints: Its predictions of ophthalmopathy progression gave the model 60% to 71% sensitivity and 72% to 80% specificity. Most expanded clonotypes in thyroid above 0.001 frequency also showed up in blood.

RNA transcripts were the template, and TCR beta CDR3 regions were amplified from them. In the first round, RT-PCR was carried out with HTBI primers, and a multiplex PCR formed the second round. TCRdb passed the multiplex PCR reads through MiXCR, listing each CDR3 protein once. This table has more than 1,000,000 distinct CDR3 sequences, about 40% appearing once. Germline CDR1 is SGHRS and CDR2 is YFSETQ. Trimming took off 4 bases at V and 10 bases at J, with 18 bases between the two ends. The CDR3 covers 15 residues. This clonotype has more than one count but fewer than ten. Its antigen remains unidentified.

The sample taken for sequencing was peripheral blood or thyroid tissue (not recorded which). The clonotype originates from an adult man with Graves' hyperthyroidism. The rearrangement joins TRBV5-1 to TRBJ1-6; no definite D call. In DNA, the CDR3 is TGCGCCAGCAGCCCCAGCGGAGAACCGGGGTCACCCCTCCACTTT. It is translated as CASSPSGEPGSPLHF.